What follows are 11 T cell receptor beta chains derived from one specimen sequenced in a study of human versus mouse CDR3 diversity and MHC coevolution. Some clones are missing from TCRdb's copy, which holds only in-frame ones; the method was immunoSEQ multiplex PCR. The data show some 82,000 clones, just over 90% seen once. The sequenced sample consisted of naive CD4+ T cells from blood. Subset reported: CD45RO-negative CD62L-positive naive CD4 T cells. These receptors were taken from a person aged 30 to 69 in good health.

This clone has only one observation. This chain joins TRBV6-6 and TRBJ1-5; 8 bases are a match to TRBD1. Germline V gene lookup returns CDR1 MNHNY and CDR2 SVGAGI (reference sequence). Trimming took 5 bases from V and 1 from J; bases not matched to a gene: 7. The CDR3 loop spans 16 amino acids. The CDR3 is CASSNTQGASNQPQHF. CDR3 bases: TGTGCCAGCAGTAACACGCAGGGGGCGAGCAATCAGCCCCAGCATTTT.

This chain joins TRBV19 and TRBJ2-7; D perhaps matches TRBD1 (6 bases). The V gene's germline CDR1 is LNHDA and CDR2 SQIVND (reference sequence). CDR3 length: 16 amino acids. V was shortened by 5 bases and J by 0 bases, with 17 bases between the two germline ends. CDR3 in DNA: TGTGCCAGTAGTTCGGTTCTCCTGACAGGCTCCTACGAGCAGTACTTC. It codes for CASSSVLLTGSYEQYF.

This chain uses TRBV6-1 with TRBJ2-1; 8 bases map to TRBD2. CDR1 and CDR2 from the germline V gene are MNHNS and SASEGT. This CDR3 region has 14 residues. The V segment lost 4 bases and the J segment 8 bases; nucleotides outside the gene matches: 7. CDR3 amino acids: CASSVGGRIDEQFF. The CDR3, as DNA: TGTGCCAGCAGTGTCGGCGGGAGGATCGATGAGCAGTTCTTC.

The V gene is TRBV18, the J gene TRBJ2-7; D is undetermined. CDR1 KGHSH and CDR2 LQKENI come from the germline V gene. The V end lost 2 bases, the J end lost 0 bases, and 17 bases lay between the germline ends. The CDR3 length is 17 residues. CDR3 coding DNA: TGTGCCAGCTCACCATTAGCCGGGTCCCCAAGCTCCTACGAGCAGTACTTC. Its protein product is CASSPLAGSPSSYEQYF.

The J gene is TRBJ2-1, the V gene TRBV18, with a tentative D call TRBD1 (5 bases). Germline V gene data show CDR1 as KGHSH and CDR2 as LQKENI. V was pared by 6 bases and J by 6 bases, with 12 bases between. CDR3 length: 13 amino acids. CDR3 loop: CASSRQGLNEQFF. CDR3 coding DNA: TGTGCCAGCTCCCGGCAGGGTCTCAATGAGCAGTTCTTC. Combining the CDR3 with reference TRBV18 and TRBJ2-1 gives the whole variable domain NAGVMQNPRHLVRRRGQEARLRCSPMKGHSHVYWYRQLPEEGLKFMVYLQKENIIDESGMPKERFSAEFPKEGPSILRIQQVVRGDSAAYFCASSRQGLNEQFFGPGTRLTVL.

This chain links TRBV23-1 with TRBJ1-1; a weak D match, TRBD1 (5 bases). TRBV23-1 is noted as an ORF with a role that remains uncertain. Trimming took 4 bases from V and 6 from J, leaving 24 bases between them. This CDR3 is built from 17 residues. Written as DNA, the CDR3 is TGCGCCAGCAGTCGCCTAACCGGGCCCAGGGATAGGGCTGAAGCTTTCTTT. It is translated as CASSRLTGPRDRAEAFF.

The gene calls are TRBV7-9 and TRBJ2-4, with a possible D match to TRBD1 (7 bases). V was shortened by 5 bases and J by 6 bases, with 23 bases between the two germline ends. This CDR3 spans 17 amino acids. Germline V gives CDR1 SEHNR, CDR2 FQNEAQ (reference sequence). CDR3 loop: CASSPFAGRGVPNIQYF. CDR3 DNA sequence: TGTGCCAGCAGCCCTTTCGCGGGCAGGGGGGTACCAAACATTCAGTACTTC.

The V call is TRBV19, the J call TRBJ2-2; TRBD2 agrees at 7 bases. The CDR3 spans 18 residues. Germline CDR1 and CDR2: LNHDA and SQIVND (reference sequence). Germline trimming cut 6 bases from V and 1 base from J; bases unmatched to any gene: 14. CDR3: CASRSGMGSGKNTGELFF. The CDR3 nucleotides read TGTGCCAGTAGATCCGGGATGGGGAGCGGGAAGAACACCGGGGAGCTGTTTTTT.

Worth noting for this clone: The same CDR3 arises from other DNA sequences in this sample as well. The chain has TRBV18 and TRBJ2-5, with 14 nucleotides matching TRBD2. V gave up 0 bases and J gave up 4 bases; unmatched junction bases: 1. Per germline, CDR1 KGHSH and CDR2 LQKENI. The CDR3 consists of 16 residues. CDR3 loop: CASSPPGLAGGETQYF. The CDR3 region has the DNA TGTGCCAGCTCACCACCCGGACTAGCGGGAGGAGAGACCCAGTACTTC. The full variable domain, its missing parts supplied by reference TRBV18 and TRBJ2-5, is NAGVMQNPRHLVRRRGQEARLRCSPMKGHSHVYWYRQLPEEGLKFMVYLQKENIIDESGMPKERFSAEFPKEGPSILRIQQVVRGDSAAYFCASSPPGLAGGETQYFGPGTRLLVL.

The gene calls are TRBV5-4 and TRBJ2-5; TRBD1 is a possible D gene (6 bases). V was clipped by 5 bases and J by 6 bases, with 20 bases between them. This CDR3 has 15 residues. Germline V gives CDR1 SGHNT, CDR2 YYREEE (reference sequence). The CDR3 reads CASSQSTGSEKTQYF. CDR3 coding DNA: TGTGCCAGCAGTCAATCCACAGGGTCAGAAAAGACCCAGTACTTC.

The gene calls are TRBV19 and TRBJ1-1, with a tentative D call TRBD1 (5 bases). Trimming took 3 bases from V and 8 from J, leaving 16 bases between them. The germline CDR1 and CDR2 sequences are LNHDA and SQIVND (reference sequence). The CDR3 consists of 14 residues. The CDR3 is CASSITGLPSEAFF. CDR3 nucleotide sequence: TGTGCCAGTAGTATTACAGGTCTCCCCTCAGAAGCTTTCTTT.